These 12 T cell receptor beta chains came from one sample sequenced in a study of T cell responses to AZD1222 COVID-19 vaccine. The protocol was immunoSEQ multiplex PCR, while the TCRdb copy is restricted to in-frame clones and leaves out a portion. The sample includes about 140,000 clones, more than 80% of them seen just once. The source was peripheral blood, collected on day 0 of MenACWY control vaccination. These receptors were collected from an adult in good health.

This clone was recorded a few times. The chain recombines TRBV18 with TRBJ1-5; TRBD1 aligns across 7 bases. The germline V gene encodes CDR1 KGHSH and CDR2 LQKENI. V lost 3 bases to trimming and J lost 3 bases; unmatched junction nucleotides: 8. The CDR3 is made up of 16 amino acids. For the CDR3, the DNA is TGTGCCAGCTCACCCCAGATGACAGGGAACAATCAGCCCCAGCATTTT. Residues: CASSPQMTGNNQPQHF.

The chain employs TRBV19 and TRBJ2-4, with D possibly called TRBD1 or TRBD2 (5 bases each). Germline V gene sequence: CDR1 LNHDA, CDR2 SQIVND (reference sequence). This CDR3 has 17 residues. Trimming left V 7 bases short and J 1 base short, with 20 bases between. CDR3 DNA sequence: TGTGCCAGTAACCTTAAGGGGAGAGGGAGTGCCAAAAACATTCAGTACTTC. Amino acid sequence: CASNLKGRGSAKNIQYF.

This clone was seen a single time. The V gene is TRBV20-1, the J gene TRBJ2-7; no definite D call. CDR1 and CDR2 from the germline V gene are DFQATT and SNEGSKA (reference sequence). The V end was cut by 3 bases, the J end by 4 bases, with 7 bases between. The CDR3 has 11 amino acids. This CDR3 is CSASSEYEQYF. For the CDR3, the DNA is TGCAGTGCTAGTTCGGAGTACGAGCAGTACTTC.

The rearrangement uses TRBV6-5 and TRBJ1-1; D gene uncertain. V lost 6 bases, J lost 2 bases, and 10 bases lay in between. CDR1 and CDR2 from the germline V gene are MNHEY and SVGAGI. The length of the CDR3 is 13 residues. The CDR3 DNA reads as TGTGCCAGCAGCTGGACCCCAAACACTGAAGCTTTCTTT. This gives the protein CASSWTPNTEAFF.

V is TRBV12-3 or TRBV12-4 and J is TRBJ1-5; D is uncertain. The CDR3 consists of 13 residues. V was pared by 5 bases and J by 7 bases, with 12 bases between. The CDR3 DNA reads TGTGCCAGCAGTGAGCATAAGTTACAGCCCCAGCATTTT. It is translated as CASSEHKLQPQHF.

The V gene is TRBV5-1, the J gene TRBJ1-6; D is unclear. Germline lookup yields CDR1 SGHRS and CDR2 YFSETQ. The CDR3 consists of 13 residues. V dropped 1 base and J dropped 7 bases, with 6 bases sitting between them. The CDR3 here is CASSLQPNSPLHF. CDR3 bases: TGCGCCAGCAGCTTGCAGCCGAATTCACCCCTCCACTTT.

Only a few counts were recorded for this clone. The rearrangement joins TRBV6-2 or TRBV6-3 to TRBJ1-5; unclear D gene. Germline V CDR1 and CDR2: MNHEY, SVGEGT. V lost 6 bases to trimming and J lost 2 bases, with 5 bases between them. This CDR3 is built from 12 residues. The CDR3: CASSHRNQPQHF. The DNA of the CDR3 is TGTGCCAGCAGCCACCGCAATCAGCCCCAGCATTTT.

The rearrangement uses TRBV5-1 and TRBJ2-7; 8 bases are shared with TRBD2. V was pared by 1 base and J by 5 bases, with 8 bases of the junction left unmatched. The V gene's germline CDR1 is SGHRS and CDR2 YFSETQ. The CDR3 has 15 residues. Here the CDR3 DNA reads TGCGCCAGCAGCTTGACGGGACTAGGGTTCAACGAGCAGTACTTC. Translated: CASSLTGLGFNEQYF.

The J gene is TRBJ1-1, the V gene TRBV9; D is perhaps TRBD1 (5 bases). The CDR3 contains 11 residues. The germline V and J ends were trimmed by 8 bases and 7 bases, with 12 bases remaining between them. CDR1 and CDR2 (germline): SGDLS, YYNGEE. The CDR3 nucleotides are TGTGCCAGATCCTCAGGGTTTGAAGCTTTCTTT. The encoded protein is CARSSGFEAFF.

This clone was seen only once. The chain is built from TRBV2 and TRBJ1-5, with TRBD1 identical over 9 bases. This CDR3 is built from 16 residues. The V segment lost 4 bases and the J segment 4 bases; nucleotides outside the gene matches: 8. Germline CDR1 reads SNHLY; CDR2 reads FYNNEI. The CDR3 coding sequence is TGTGCCAGCAGTGGCGGGACAGGGTTTGAGAATCAGCCCCAGCATTTT. As protein: CASSGGTGFENQPQHF.

The rearrangement joins TRBV20-1 to TRBJ2-3; D is possibly TRBD1 (5 bases). There are 11 residues in the CDR3. V lost 7 bases to trimming and J lost 5 bases, with 10 bases between them. CDR1 and CDR2 from the germline V gene are DFQATT and SNEGSKA (reference sequence). In nucleotides, the CDR3 is TGCAGTGGGGGCGTTAGAGATACGCAGTATTTT. As protein: CSGGVRDTQYF.

This CDR3 reads CASSRNPGQGYGYTF. CDR3 nucleotides: TGTGCCAGCAGCCGAAATCCGGGACAGGGATATGGCTACACCTTC. The rearrangement uses TRBV7-9 and TRBJ1-2; TRBD1 matches 9 bases. The germline gives CDR1 SEHNR, CDR2 FQNEAQ (reference sequence). The V segment lost 5 bases and the J segment 5 bases; nucleotides outside the gene matches: 9. This CDR3 is 15 amino acids long.